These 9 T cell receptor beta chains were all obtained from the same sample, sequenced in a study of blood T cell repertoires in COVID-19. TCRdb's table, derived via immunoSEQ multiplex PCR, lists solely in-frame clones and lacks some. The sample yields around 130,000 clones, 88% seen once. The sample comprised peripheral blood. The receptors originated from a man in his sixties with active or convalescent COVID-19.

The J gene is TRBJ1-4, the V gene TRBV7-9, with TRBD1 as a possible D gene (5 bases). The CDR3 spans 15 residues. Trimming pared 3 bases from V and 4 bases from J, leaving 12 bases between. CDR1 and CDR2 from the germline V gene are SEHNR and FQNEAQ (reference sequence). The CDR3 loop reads CASSFAVRDNEKLFF. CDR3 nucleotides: TGTGCCAGCAGCTTCGCGGTCAGGGATAATGAAAAACTGTTTTTT. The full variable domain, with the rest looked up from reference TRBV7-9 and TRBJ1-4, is DTGVSQNPRHKITKRGQNVTFRCDPISEHNRLYWYRQTLGQGPEFLTYFQNEAQLEKSRLLSDRFSAERPKGSFSTLEIQRTEQGDSAMYLCASSFAVRDNEKLFFGSGTQLSVL.

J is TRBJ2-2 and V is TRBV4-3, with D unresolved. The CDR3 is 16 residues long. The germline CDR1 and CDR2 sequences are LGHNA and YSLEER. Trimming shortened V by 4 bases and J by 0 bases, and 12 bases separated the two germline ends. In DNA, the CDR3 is TGCGCCAGCAGCCCACTGATAGAAACGAACACCGGGGAGCTGTTTTTT. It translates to CASSPLIETNTGELFF.

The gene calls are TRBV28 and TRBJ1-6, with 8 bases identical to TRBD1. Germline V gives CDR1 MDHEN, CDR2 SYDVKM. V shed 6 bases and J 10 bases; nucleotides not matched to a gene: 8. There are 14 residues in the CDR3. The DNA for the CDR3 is TGTGCCAGCAGGGAGACAGGGGTACGGTCACCCCTCCACTTT. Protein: CASRETGVRSPLHF.

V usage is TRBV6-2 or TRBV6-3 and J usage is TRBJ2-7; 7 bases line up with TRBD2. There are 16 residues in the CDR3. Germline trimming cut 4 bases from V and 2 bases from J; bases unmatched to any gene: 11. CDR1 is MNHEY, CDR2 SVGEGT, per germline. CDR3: CASSSPGSGPPYEQYF. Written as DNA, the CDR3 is TGTGCCAGCAGTTCCCCCGGTAGCGGGCCTCCCTACGAGCAGTACTTC.

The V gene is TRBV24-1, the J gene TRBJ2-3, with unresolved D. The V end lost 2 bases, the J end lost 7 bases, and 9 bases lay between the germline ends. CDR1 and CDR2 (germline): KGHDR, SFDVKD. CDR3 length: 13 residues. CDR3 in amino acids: CATSDYRQNTQYF. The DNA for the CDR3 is TGTGCCACCAGTGATTATCGACAAAATACGCAGTATTTT.

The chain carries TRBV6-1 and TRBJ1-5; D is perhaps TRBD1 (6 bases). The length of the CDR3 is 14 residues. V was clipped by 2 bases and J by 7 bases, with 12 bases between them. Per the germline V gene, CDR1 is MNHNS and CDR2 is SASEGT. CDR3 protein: CASSEFGQYQPQHF. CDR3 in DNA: TGTGCCAGCAGTGAATTCGGACAGTACCAGCCCCAGCATTTT.

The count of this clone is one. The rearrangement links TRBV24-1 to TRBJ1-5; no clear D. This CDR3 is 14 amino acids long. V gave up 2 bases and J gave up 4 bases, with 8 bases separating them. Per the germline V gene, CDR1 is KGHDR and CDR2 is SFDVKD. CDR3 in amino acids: CATSDWQVNQPQHF. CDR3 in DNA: TGTGCCACCAGTGATTGGCAGGTAAATCAGCCCCAGCATTTT.

This CDR3 reads CASSQAGSGRSGELFF. For the CDR3, the DNA is TGTGCCAGCAGCCAAGCTGGTAGCGGGAGAAGCGGGGAGCTGTTTTTT. J is TRBJ2-2 and V is TRBV3-1 (or the pseudogene TRBV3-2); 9 bases line up with TRBD2. The CDR3 loop spans 16 amino acids. The germline V gene has CDR1 LGHDT and CDR2 YNNKEL (reference sequence). The V segment lost 1 base and the J segment 7 bases; nucleotides outside the gene matches: 7.

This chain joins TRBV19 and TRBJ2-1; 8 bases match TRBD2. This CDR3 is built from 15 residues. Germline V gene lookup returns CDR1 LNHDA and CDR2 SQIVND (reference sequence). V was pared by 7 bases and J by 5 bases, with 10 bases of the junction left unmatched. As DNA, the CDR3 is TGTGCCAGTAACTCCGGGACTAGACAGAACAATGAGCAGTTCTTC. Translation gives CASNSGTRQNNEQFF.